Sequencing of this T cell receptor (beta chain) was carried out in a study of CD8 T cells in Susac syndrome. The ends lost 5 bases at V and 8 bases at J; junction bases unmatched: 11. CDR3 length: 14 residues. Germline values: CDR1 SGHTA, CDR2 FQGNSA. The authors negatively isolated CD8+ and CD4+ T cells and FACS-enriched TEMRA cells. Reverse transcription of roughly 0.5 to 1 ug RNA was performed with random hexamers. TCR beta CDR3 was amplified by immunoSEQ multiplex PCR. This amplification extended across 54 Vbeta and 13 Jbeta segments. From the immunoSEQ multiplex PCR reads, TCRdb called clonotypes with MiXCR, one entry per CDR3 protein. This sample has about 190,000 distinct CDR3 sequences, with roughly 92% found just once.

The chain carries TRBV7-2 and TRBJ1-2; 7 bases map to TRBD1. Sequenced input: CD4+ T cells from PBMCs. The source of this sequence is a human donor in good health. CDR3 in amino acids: CASSLGQVTGGYTF. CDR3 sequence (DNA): TGTGCCAGCAGCCTAGGACAGGTTACGGGAGGCTACACCTTC.